The 26 T cell receptor beta chains in this list originate from one sample, sequenced in a study of identifying expanded T cells in peripheral blood (dated by TCRdb to between 2019 and 2020). The method was the immunoSEQ multiplex PCR assay. Drawn from immuneACCESS, this table holds only the in-frame rearrangements with V and J called that TCRdb kept. Clones are partly lost; checked studies trace under half to an unresolved V gene and leave the rest unexplained. This sample gives about 100,000 clones in total; 80% to 90% of them show up just once. The top ten constitute 5.5% of the sample. Sequencing used blood. Source of these receptors: a person aged 18 to 75 in good health.

The chain joins TRBV9 to TRBJ1-1; D not certain. The germline V and J ends were trimmed by 0 bases and 1 base, with 10 bases remaining between them. CDR1 and CDR2 (germline): SGDLS, YYNGEE. CDR3 length equals 15 residues. In DNA, the CDR3 is TGTGCCAGCAGCGTAGGACCGCTTCCGAACACTGAAGCTTTCTTT. Its protein product is CASSVGPLPNTEAFF.

The V call is TRBV2, the J call TRBJ2-6; D remains ambiguous. CDR1 is SNHLY, CDR2 FYNNEI, per germline. The CDR3 consists of 15 residues. Trimming cost V 4 bases and J 0 bases, with 7 bases left between them. In DNA, the CDR3 is TGTGCCAGCAGTGTGCCTCGCTCTGGGGCCAACGTCCTGACTTTC. Amino acids: CASSVPRSGANVLTF. The variable domain in full, with the rest retrieved from reference TRBV2 and TRBJ2-6, is EPEVTQTPSHQVTQMGQEVILRCVPISNHLYFYWYRQILGQKVEFLVSFYNNEISEKSEIFDDQFSVERPDGSNFTLKIRSTKLEDSAMYFCASSVPRSGANVLTFGAGSRLTVL.

CDR3 region: CATSRGGTGVGYTF. CDR3 DNA sequence: TGTGCCACCAGCAGAGGTGGGACAGGGGTAGGCTACACCTTC. The rearrangement joins TRBV15 to TRBJ1-2; TRBD1 aligns across 10 bases. Trimming removed 1 base from V and 8 bases from J; junction bases left unmatched: 4. Germline V gives CDR1 LNHNV, CDR2 YYDKDF (reference sequence). The CDR3 extends over 14 amino acids.

This CDR3 reads CASSWTGEDEQYF. The CDR3 DNA reads TGCGCCAGCAGTTGGACAGGGGAGGACGAGCAGTACTTC. The J gene is TRBJ2-7, the V gene TRBV10-2, with 9 positions matching TRBD1. Germline values: CDR1 WSHSY, CDR2 SAAADI. The V segment lost 5 bases and the J segment 5 bases; nucleotides outside the gene matches: 4. The CDR3 has 13 residues.

The chain couples TRBV13 to TRBJ2-1; 12 positions agree with TRBD2. This CDR3 contains 15 residues. J gave up 7 bases and V 0 bases, and 1 base lay outside the gene matches. Germline assignment: CDR1 PRHDT and CDR2 FYEKMQ (reference sequence). CDR3 DNA sequence: TGTGCCAGCAGCTTAGGGACTAGCGGGAGAAATGAGCAGTTCTTC. Encoded protein: CASSLGTSGRNEQFF.

The chain is built from TRBV5-1 and TRBJ2-1; D is perhaps TRBD1 (6 bases). V was cut by 3 bases and J by 7 bases, with 8 bases left in between. The germline V gene encodes CDR1 SGHRS and CDR2 YFSETQ. The CDR3 spans 12 residues. The CDR3: CASSWGQNEQFF. The CDR3 DNA reads TGCGCCAGCAGCTGGGGACAAAATGAGCAGTTCTTC.

As regards this clone: This same CDR3 is encoded by further DNA sequences in the sample. The chain recombines TRBV2 with TRBJ2-1; no reliable D call. The CDR3 is 14 residues long. Trimming took off 6 bases at V and 0 bases at J, with 9 bases between the two ends. Germline CDR1 is SNHLY and CDR2 is FYNNEI. The CDR3 DNA follows: TGTGCCAGCAGCTTGCCGAGCTCCTACAATGAGCAGTTCTTC. It yields the protein CASSLPSSYNEQFF.

This sequence joins TRBV19 and TRBJ2-2, with TRBD2 matching 10 bases. This CDR3 spans 18 amino acids. After removal of 4 bases from V and 5 bases from J, the junction contained 13 bases not matched to a gene. CDR1 is LNHDA, CDR2 SQIVND, per germline (reference sequence). This CDR3 reads CASSNPPMTSGFTGELFF. In DNA, the CDR3 is TGTGCCAGTAGTAACCCTCCCATGACTAGCGGGTTTACCGGGGAGCTGTTTTTT. The whole variable domain, filled in from reference TRBV19 and TRBJ2-2, reads DGGITQSPKYLFRKEGQNVTLSCEQNLNHDAMYWYRQDPGQGLRLIYYSQIVNDFQKGDIAEGYSVSREKKESFPLTVTSAQKNPTAFYLCASSNPPMTSGFTGELFFGEGSRLTVL.

The chain combines TRBV5-4 with TRBJ2-7, with 7 bases matching TRBD2. The CDR3 totals 15 residues. Per germline, CDR1 SGHNT and CDR2 YYREEE (reference sequence). J gave up 0 bases and V 4 bases, and 7 bases lay outside the gene matches. CDR3 nucleotides: TGTGCCAGCAGCCTGCCGGGGGGAAGCTCCTACGAGCAGTACTTC. This sequence encodes CASSLPGGSSYEQYF.

The rearrangement links TRBV5-1 to TRBJ2-1, with 7 bases lining up with TRBD1. Germline V CDR1 and CDR2: SGHRS, YFSETQ. V shed 5 bases and J 5 bases; nucleotides not matched to a gene: 10. There are 15 residues in the CDR3. The CDR3 nucleotides read TGCGCCAGCAGGATTTCGGGACAGCCAAACAATGAGCAGTTCTTC. It specifies CASRISGQPNNEQFF.

This clone was seen once. CDR3 coding DNA: TGTGCCAGCAGCGTAGAGGCCAGGGTGACAGATACGCAGTATTTT. Translated: CASSVEARVTDTQYF. The chain recombines TRBV9 with TRBJ2-3; tentatively, D is TRBD1 (5 bases). V was clipped by 0 bases and J by 3 bases, with 11 bases between them. Germline V CDR1 and CDR2: SGDLS, YYNGEE. CDR3 length: 15 amino acids.

The gene calls are TRBV9 and TRBJ2-1; 9 bases agree with TRBD2. Germline values: CDR1 SGDLS, CDR2 YYNGEE. Unmatched junction bases numbered 2, after V lost 3 bases and J lost 1 base. This CDR3 has 15 residues. The CDR3 DNA reads TGTGCCAGCAGCGGCAGCGGGAGGTCCTACAATGAGCAGTTCTTC. Translated: CASSGSGRSYNEQFF.

The chain employs TRBV28 and TRBJ1-2, with D uncertain. The germline gives CDR1 MDHEN, CDR2 SYDVKM. Trimming shortened V by 8 bases and J by 0 bases, and 4 bases separated the two germline ends. The CDR3 contains 11 residues. CDR3 bases: TGTGCCAGCTGGACTAACTATGGCTACACCTTC. Translated, it gives CASWTNYGYTF.

The chain joins TRBV13 to TRBJ1-1; D is ambiguous. Germline loops: CDR1 PRHDT, CDR2 FYEKMQ (reference sequence). The V and J ends lost 4 bases and 4 bases respectively, with 7 bases between them. The CDR3 has 12 residues. The chain's CDR3 is CASSSRGTEAFF. The CDR3 region has the DNA TGTGCCAGCAGCTCACGGGGCACTGAAGCTTTCTTT.

The chain combines TRBV6-6 with TRBJ2-3; 9 positions agree with TRBD2. This CDR3 region has 14 residues. Germline V lookup: CDR1 MNHNY, CDR2 SVGAGI (reference sequence). Unmatched junction bases numbered 3, after V lost 6 bases and J lost 2 bases. The CDR3 region has the DNA TGTGCCAGCAGGACTAGCGGACCCACAGATACGCAGTATTTT. The encoded protein is CASRTSGPTDTQYF.

J is TRBJ2-1 and V is TRBV7-9; 11 bases align to TRBD2. There are 16 residues in the CDR3. In germline, CDR1 is SEHNR, CDR2 FQNEAQ (reference sequence). Trimming took 2 bases from V and 6 from J; bases not matched to a gene: 6. As DNA, the CDR3 is TGTGCCAGCAGCTTACCGGGACTAGCGGAAGTCAATGAGCAGTTCTTC. Protein sequence: CASSLPGLAEVNEQFF.

The V call is TRBV30, the J call TRBJ2-7; 10 positions agree with TRBD1. The CDR3 is made up of 14 amino acids. Per germline, CDR1 GTSNPN and CDR2 SVGIG (reference sequence). V dropped 1 base and J dropped 3; count of bases not matched to a gene: 3. The CDR3 loop reads CAWSGGTGVYEQYF. The DNA of the CDR3 is TGTGCCTGGAGTGGGGGGACAGGGGTCTACGAGCAGTACTTC.

The genes are TRBV10-1 and TRBJ2-7; perhaps TRBD1 as D (6 bases). The V and J ends lost 7 bases and 3 bases respectively, with 16 bases between them. The germline gives CDR1 WNHNN, CDR2 SYGVQD (reference sequence). The CDR3 covers 14 residues. The CDR3 coding sequence is TGCGCCAGCACGTGGTGGACAGAGTACTACGAGCAGTACTTC. This encodes CASTWWTEYYEQYF.

This chain connects TRBV10-1 to TRBJ2-5, with 9 bases fitting TRBD1. Looked up from germline, CDR1 is WNHNN and CDR2 is SYGVQD (reference sequence). The V gene end was trimmed by 0 bases and the J gene end by 9 bases; junction bases not matched to a gene: 5. The CDR3 length is 14 residues. CDR3 sequence (DNA): TGCGCCAGCAGTGAGTCCGGGACAGGGCCAGCCCAGTACTTC. Its translation: CASSESGTGPAQYF.

The chain links TRBV19 to TRBJ2-1, with D tentatively TRBD2 (5 bases). The V gene lost 2 bases and the J gene lost 8 bases, with 10 bases spanning the gap. The CDR3 covers 13 residues. Germline lookup yields CDR1 LNHDA and CDR2 SQIVND (reference sequence). Here the CDR3 reads CASSIPRGYEQFF. The DNA of the CDR3 is TGTGCCAGTAGTATACCCCGGGGTTATGAGCAGTTCTTC.

The chain combines TRBV6-5 with TRBJ2-5, with 11 bases that match TRBD2. The J segment lost 4 bases and the V segment lost 5 bases, leaving 3 bases of the junction unmatched. Germline V lookup: CDR1 MNHEY, CDR2 SVGAGI. The CDR3 has 14 residues. The CDR3 DNA reads TGTGCCAGCAGTCTAGCGGGGGGTTTAGAGACCCAGTACTTC. Translated: CASSLAGGLETQYF.

The genes are TRBV30 and TRBJ2-1; TRBD1 aligns across 7 bases. V lost 2 bases, J lost 9 bases, and 7 bases stayed unmatched. Germline lookup yields CDR1 GTSNPN and CDR2 SVGIG (reference sequence). The CDR3 sequence is 13 residues long. DNA for the CDR3: TGTGCCTGGAGTTTTCGTCGACAGGGTGAGCAGTTCTTC. It yields the protein CAWSFRRQGEQFF.

This rearrangement joins TRBV10-2 to TRBJ2-2; a weak D match, TRBD2 (6 bases). Deletions cut 7 bases from V and 6 bases from J, with 12 bases between. Germline loops: CDR1 WSHSY, CDR2 SAAADI. There are 13 residues in the CDR3. This CDR3 reads CASTRRGPGELFF. The CDR3, as DNA: TGCGCCAGCACCAGGAGGGGACCCGGGGAGCTGTTTTTT.

J is TRBJ2-5 and V is TRBV5-1; 8 bases are shared with TRBD2. V was clipped by 2 bases and J by 5 bases; unmatched bases: 11. Germline CDR1 reads SGHRS; CDR2 reads YFSETQ. There are 16 residues in the CDR3. The CDR3 DNA follows: TGCGCCAGCAGCTTACTTTTGGGCGGGGGGCAGGAGACCCAGTACTTC. The encoded protein is CASSLLLGGGQETQYF.

V usage is TRBV7-8 and J usage is TRBJ1-4, with a tentative D call TRBD1 (5 bases). The ends were cut back, 1 base at V and 10 bases at J, with 19 bases in the middle. The CDR3 has 16 amino acids. Germline V gene sequence: CDR1 SGHVS, CDR2 FQNEAQ. The CDR3 here is CASSLGDGGARGKLFF. CDR3 in DNA: TGTGCCAGCAGCTTAGGAGATGGAGGGGCTAGGGGAAAACTGTTTTTT.

The V call is TRBV7-6, the J call TRBJ1-4; D is undetermined. Germline lookup yields CDR1 SGHVS and CDR2 FNYEAQ. This CDR3 has 17 amino acids. The ends were cut back, 5 bases at V and 0 bases at J, with 16 bases in the middle. CDR3 protein: CASSTTLPGSTNEKLFF. Here the CDR3 DNA reads TGTGCCAGCAGCACCACCCTGCCTGGATCAACTAATGAAAAACTGTTTTTT.